These T cell receptor beta chains were read from a single sample in a study of blood T cells in healthy people across ages. TCRdb recomputed calls from the 5' RACE reads with MiXCR, one row per CDR3 protein. Here the sample spans under 850,000 distinct CDR3 sequences, about 34% being singletons. Sequencing was done on a sample of blood. Source of these receptors: a man between 18 and 29 years old in good health. Both conserved end residues are part of each CDR3. A D gene is named only where the DNA matches it firmly. Clone size is stated in some rows and not others, as once, few, many or a class when expanded.

clone size,D gene,V gene,J gene,CDR3 protein,CDR3 DNA
.,.,TRBV20-1,TRBJ1-6,CSAPNPREGANSPLHF,TGCAGTGCTCCTAACCCCCGGGAAGGGGCGAATTCACCCCTCCACTTT
many,.,TRBV7-2,TRBJ2-4,CASSLGGVENIQYF,TGTGCCAGCAGCTTAGGGGGGGTGGAAAACATTCAGTACTTC
.,.,TRBV5-6,TRBJ1-2,CASTHRLIRGGYTF,TGTGCCAGCACCCACAGGTTAATCCGAGGTGGCTACACCTTC
.,.,TRBV12-3/TRBV12-4,TRBJ2-2,CASVDTGYTGELFF,TGTGCCAGCGTCGACACAGGGTACACCGGGGAGCTGTTTTTT
many,.,TRBV14,TRBJ1-2,CASSRGSRIYGYTF,TGTGCCAGCAGCCGGGGTAGCAGGATCTATGGCTACACCTTC
.,.,TRBV6-2/TRBV6-3,TRBJ2-7,CASSYKLGRVDEQYF,TGTGCCAGCAGTTACAAGCTCGGCAGGGTGGACGAGCAGTACTTC
many,.,TRBV12-3/TRBV12-4,TRBJ1-2,CASTVHEANYGYTF,TGTGCCAGCACCGTACACGAAGCTAACTATGGCTACACCTTC
.,TRBD1,TRBV4-3,TRBJ2-1,CASSPQWAGTGIHEQFF,TGCGCCAGCAGCCCCCAATGGGCCGGGACAGGGATCCATGAGCAGTTCTTC
.,.,TRBV5-6,TRBJ2-7,CASSLSRGAKGEQYF,TGTGCCAGCAGCCTATCCAGGGGGGCTAAGGGCGAGCAGTACTTC
.,TRBD1,TRBV7-8,TRBJ1-1,CACSLRTGADTEAFF,TGTGCCTGCAGCTTAAGAACAGGGGCAGACACTGAAGCTTTCTTT
.,.,TRBV12-3/TRBV12-4,TRBJ1-5,CASSYIQGYSNQPQHF,TGTGCCAGCAGCTACATCCAGGGTTATAGCAATCAGCCCCAGCATTTT
many,.,TRBV20-1,TRBJ1-2,CSARHPGIQGYTF,TGCAGTGCTAGACACCCCGGGATCCAGGGCTACACCTTC
.,TRBD1,TRBV29-1,TRBJ2-1,CSTLGQTSYNEQFF,TGCAGCACGCTGGGACAGACCTCGTACAATGAGCAGTTCTTC
.,TRBD1,TRBV9,TRBJ1-2,CASSGTGEAKNYGYTF,TGTGCCAGCAGCGGTACAGGGGAGGCGAAAAACTATGGCTACACCTTC
.,TRBD1,TRBV7-2,TRBJ2-5,CASSLDTRGPYNEQYF,TGTGCCAGCAGCTTAGATACCAGGGGGCCGTACAATGAGCAGTACTTC
few,.,TRBV7-9,TRBJ1-6,CASSSGDVSYNSPLHF,TGTGCCAGCAGCTCCGGCGATGTCTCCTATAATTCACCCCTCCACTTT
.,.,TRBV9,TRBJ2-3,CASSFRDFTDTQYF,TGTGCCAGCAGCTTCCGGGACTTCACAGATACGCAGTATTTT
.,.,TRBV7-3,TRBJ2-1,CASSLTTAQSYNEQFF,TGTGCCAGCAGCTTAACGACAGCCCAAAGCTACAATGAGCAGTTCTTC
.,.,TRBV21-1,TRBJ1-5,CASSLSDRDQTSNQPQHF,TGTGCCAGCAGCCTATCGGACAGGGACCAGACAAGCAATCAGCCCCAGCATTTT
few,TRBD2,TRBV20-1,TRBJ2-3,CSAYSGLAEGTQYF,TGCAGTGCTTATAGCGGACTAGCAGAGGGTACGCAGTATTTT
.,TRBD1,TRBV6-6,TRBJ2-2,CASIKVLDRGSTGELFF,TGTGCCAGCATCAAAGTGCTAGACAGGGGGAGCACCGGGGAGCTGTTTTTT
many,TRBD2,TRBV12-3/TRBV12-4,TRBJ2-1,CASSFSGGSSYNEQFF,TGTGCCAGCAGTTTTAGCGGGGGGAGCTCCTACAATGAGCAGTTCTTC
.,TRBD1,TRBV20-1,TRBJ2-5,CSAAFRQGLETQYF,TGCAGTGCCGCGTTCCGACAGGGCCTTGAGACCCAGTACTTC
few,.,TRBV7-8,TRBJ2-3,CASSLGASGDTQYF,TGTGCCAGCAGCTTAGGAGCCTCGGGGGATACGCAGTATTTT
.,TRBD2,TRBV4-2,TRBJ2-2,CASSQGEAGGPGELFF,TGTGCCAGCAGCCAAGGAGAGGCGGGGGGTCCCGGGGAGCTGTTTTTT
.,.,TRBV12-3/TRBV12-4,TRBJ1-6,CASRAMGRVSVGSPLHF,TGTGCCAGCCGAGCGATGGGCAGGGTTTCAGTAGGCTCACCCCTCCACTTT
.,TRBD1,TRBV4-1,TRBJ2-2,CASSQGGQRNTGELFF,TGCGCCAGCAGCCAAGGGGGACAGAGAAACACCGGGGAGCTGTTTTTT
many,TRBD1,TRBV7-9,TRBJ1-2,CASSRQGPAYGYTF,TGTGCCAGCAGCCGACAGGGGCCGGCCTATGGCTACACCTTC
few,TRBD2,TRBV10-3,TRBJ2-7,CAIRKTSGLSYEQYF,TGTGCCATCAGAAAGACTAGCGGACTCTCCTACGAGCAGTACTTC
few,.,TRBV20-1,TRBJ2-1,CSADESGDEQFF,TGCAGTGCTGACGAGAGCGGTGATGAGCAGTTCTTC
.,.,TRBV3-1,TRBJ2-1,CASSQDQQDEQFF,TGTGCCAGCAGCCAAGACCAGCAGGATGAGCAGTTCTTC
.,.,TRBV7-2,TRBJ1-5,CASSSWTGINQPQHF,TGTGCCAGCAGCTCCTGGACGGGAATAAATCAGCCCCAGCATTTT
.,TRBD1,TRBV19,TRBJ1-1,CVSGTGPMNTEAFF,TGTGTCAGTGGGACAGGGCCAATGAACACTGAAGCTTTCTTT
few,.,TRBV4-3,TRBJ2-5,CASSQDARAGETQYF,TGCGCCAGCAGCCAAGATGCCAGGGCGGGAGAGACCCAGTACTTC
.,TRBD2,TRBV5-1,TRBJ2-3,CASSYWSSGGGSTDTQYF,TGCGCCAGCAGCTACTGGTCCTCAGGCGGGGGTAGCACAGATACGCAGTATTTT
.,.,TRBV5-1,TRBJ2-7,CASSHDRTYEQYF,TGCGCCAGCAGCCACGACAGGACCTACGAGCAGTACTTC
many,.,TRBV5-1,TRBJ2-1,CASSLLGFDNEQFF,TGCGCCAGCAGCCTACTAGGCTTCGATAATGAGCAGTTCTTC
few,.,TRBV6-2/TRBV6-3,TRBJ2-5,CASSYKAEGRETQYF,TGTGCCAGCAGTTACAAGGCGGAAGGTCGGGAGACCCAGTACTTC
few,.,TRBV9,TRBJ2-5,CASSVVPRSGQETQYF,TGTGCCAGCAGCGTAGTGCCTAGGAGCGGGCAAGAGACCCAGTACTTC
.,TRBD1,TRBV20-1,TRBJ2-3,CSTTGTGLTDTQYF,TGCAGTACTACGGGGACAGGGCTCACAGATACGCAGTATTTT